This entry describes one T cell receptor (beta chain). The antigen is unknown. The data were obtained in a study of T-cell memory formation after mild COVID-19. Study details: TCR clusters were mostly donor specific.

Study conclusions and caveats: Pre-infection memory already had some responding clones, implying cross-reactive memory joined. SARS-CoV-2 specificity was not confirmed for second-wave clones peaking on day 37.

From germline, CDR1 is SGHTA and CDR2 FQGNSA. The CDR3 is made up of 13 amino acids. The ends were cut back, 7 bases at V and 9 bases at J, with 15 bases in the middle. One entry per CDR3 protein results from TCRdb running MiXCR on the 5' RACE reads. The table records 300,000 to 350,000 distinct CDR3 sequences, roughly 13% of them present only once. The specimen sequenced was PBMCs or a T cell subset sorted from them (not recorded which). This chain connects TRBV7-2 to TRBJ2-2, with D tentatively TRBD1 (5 bases). This clonotype was sampled from a young man who had mild COVID-19 (a few samples of this study predate the infection). Cell type and time point are not known. Here the CDR3 reads CASTYRQGRELFF. The CDR3 DNA sequence: TGTGCCAGCACCTACAGGCAGGGAAGGGAGCTGTTTTTT.